These T cell receptor beta chains were read from a single sample in a study of T cell responses to AZD1222 COVID-19 vaccine. The repertoire was sequenced with immunoSEQ multiplex PCR; TCRdb's copy has only in-frame clones and lacks some. The sample carries about 140,000 clones, 89% recorded once. The sample was peripheral blood, taken on day 0 of AZD1222 vaccination. The receptor source for this set is an adult in good health. CDR3s leave out the opening cysteine and the closing phenylalanine or tryptophan. Rows may omit the clone size; those that give it use once, few, many or a size class.

cdr3_aa	clone_size	v_call	j_call
ASSLSGPFGEQF	-	TRBV7-9	TRBJ2-1
ASSQEMAGVNYGYT	-	TRBV4-1	TRBJ1-2
ASSPEWTQYNSPLH	once	TRBV5-1	TRBJ1-6
ASSLPYEQY	few	TRBV2	TRBJ2-7
ASSLAGTGYGYT	-	TRBV5-1	TRBJ1-2
ASSPDSVAEAF	-	TRBV4-3	TRBJ1-1
ASSESSNQPQH	once	TRBV2	TRBJ1-5
ASSPEWSNQPQH	-	TRBV6-4	TRBJ1-5
ASSLRGYNEQF	-	TRBV4-3	TRBJ2-1
ASSFRGGLDYGYT	-	TRBV6-5	TRBJ1-2
ASSIGVGSNEQF	-	TRBV19	TRBJ2-1
ASTLGTSEPYNEQF	-	TRBV2	TRBJ2-1
ASNIREGTGELF	-	TRBV19	TRBJ2-2
ATSDLDPSYNEQF	-	TRBV24-1	TRBJ2-1
ASSLDLGGHQPQH	-	TRBV28	TRBJ1-5
ANAMDRPGISNNSPLH	-	TRBV24-1	TRBJ1-6
ASSTLVGMADTQY	-	TRBV19	TRBJ2-3
ASRRDLSGNTIY	-	TRBV6-5	TRBJ1-3
ASSLRQGAFQKDEQY	once	TRBV7-2	TRBJ2-7
ASSLLGQGYEQY	-	TRBV27	TRBJ2-7
ASSRDTGELF	-	TRBV19	TRBJ2-2
ASSLGQKLF	-	TRBV28	TRBJ1-4
ASSYTGRDYGYT	-	TRBV7-9	TRBJ1-2
ASSLVNFGETQY	-	TRBV7-2	TRBJ2-5
ASSQDGLGWEQY	-	TRBV4-3	TRBJ2-7
ASGYSGPYGRYNTGELF	once	TRBV18	TRBJ2-2
ASSPFSFWHGYT	-	TRBV28	TRBJ1-2
ASSQGGRGSPLH	-	TRBV3-1/TRBV3-2	TRBJ1-6
ASSFARGHQPQH	-	TRBV7-2	TRBJ1-5
ASSPSRQGASPLH	-	TRBV6-5	TRBJ1-6
ASSQTTSTRSIY	-	TRBV3-1/TRBV3-2	TRBJ1-3
ASSLPLGLAGGPNTGELF	-	TRBV7-6	TRBJ2-2
ASSTGGGTDTQY	-	TRBV6-5	TRBJ2-3